This T cell receptor (beta chain) was sequenced for a study of B cell selection in AIRE deficiency. CDR3 length: 16 amino acids. The ends lost 4 bases at V and 7 bases at J; junction bases unmatched: 11. Germline V gives CDR1 MNHEY, CDR2 SMNVEV (reference sequence). Sorting defined conventional CD4 T cells as CD4+CD127+. Only in-frame clones appear in the TCRdb table, and some are missing; sequencing was by immunoSEQ multiplex PCR. Here the sample spans tens of thousands of clones, about 97% being singletons. The V call is TRBV27, the J call TRBJ2-1, with 9 bases that match TRBD2. Input material: conventional CD4+ T cells sorted from PBMCs. The sequence came from a human donor with AIRE deficiency. CDR3 DNA sequence: TGTGCCAGCAGTTATAGCGGGAGTAAGATCTCGAATGAGCAGTTCTTC. Translated, it gives CASSYSGSKISNEQFF.